Each of the 24 T cell receptor beta chains below was sequenced from the same sample in a study of T-cell reconstitution after alpha-beta-depleted transplantation in children. Construction of the TCRbeta library involved unique molecular identifiers. TCRdb re-called the PCR reads through MiXCR, storing one row per CDR3 protein. The sample lists about 500,000 distinct CDR3 sequences, less than 35% occurring once. Here the sequenced sample was PBMCs from the stem cell graft donor, taken from the stem cell graft. Receptors originate from a human donor who donated a stem cell graft to a child with aplastic anemia.

This chain's CDR3 is CATSEIRADTQYF. In DNA form, the CDR3 reads TGTGCCACCAGTGAAATAAGGGCAGATACGCAGTATTTT. This chain uses TRBV24-1 with TRBJ2-3, with unresolved D. CDR1 and CDR2 from the germline V gene are KGHDR and SFDVKD. The CDR3 is 13 residues long. V was pared by 4 bases and J by 4 bases, with 8 bases between.

The chain recombines TRBV9 with TRBJ1-1, with TRBD1 as a possible D gene (5 bases). Germline assignment: CDR1 SGDLS and CDR2 YYNGEE. This CDR3 region has 13 residues. V was pared by 5 bases and J by 1 base, with 9 bases between. The CDR3 bases are TGTGCCAGCAGTGAAAGGGGGAACACTGAAGCTTTCTTT. Protein product: CASSERGNTEAFF.

V gene TRBV19 combines with J gene TRBJ2-2; 9 positions agree with TRBD2. Germline V gene data show CDR1 as LNHDA and CDR2 as SQIVND (reference sequence). The CDR3 sequence is 18 residues long. The V and J ends lost 3 bases and 1 base, in that order; junction bases with no gene match: 9. The CDR3 sequence: CASSIPRLAGVNTGELFF. In nucleotides, the CDR3 is TGTGCCAGTAGTATCCCTCGTTTAGCGGGGGTGAACACCGGGGAGCTGTTTTTT.

The chain links TRBV19 to TRBJ1-2; a weak D match, TRBD1 (6 bases). CDR1 and CDR2 (germline): LNHDA, SQIVND (reference sequence). The germline V and J ends were trimmed by 7 bases and 8 bases, with 11 bases remaining between them. This CDR3 is 11 amino acids long. In nucleotides, the CDR3 is TGTGCCAGTACACCAGGGGACGGCTACACCTTC. Translated: CASTPGDGYTF.

The chain has TRBV19 and TRBJ1-1; TRBD1 might be the D (6 bases). CDR3 size: 13 residues. V was trimmed by 8 bases and J by 4 bases, leaving 14 bases between them. Per germline, CDR1 LNHDA and CDR2 SQIVND (reference sequence). In nucleotides, the CDR3 is TGTGCCAGTTTGACAGGAGTAACCACTGAAGCTTTCTTT. Translation gives CASLTGVTTEAFF.

This clonotype occurred a few times. Compared with germline, one end of the junction differs, possibly owing to a read error. The chain is built from TRBV27 and TRBJ2-1; TRBD1 is a possible D gene (7 bases). The length of the CDR3 is 17 residues. CDR1 and CDR2 (germline): MNHEY, SMNVEV (reference sequence). CDR3 sequence: CASSFVGGGPSHNEQFF. Here the CDR3 DNA reads TGTGCCAGCAGTTTTGTAGGAGGGGGCCCCTCCCACAATGAGCAGTTCTTC.

This clonotype was counted only a few times. J is TRBJ1-3 and V is TRBV7-7, with TRBD1 matching over 10 bases. From germline, CDR1 is SSHAT and CDR2 FNYEAQ (reference sequence). V was pared by 4 bases and J by 6 bases, with 6 bases of the junction left unmatched. CDR3 length equals 15 residues. CDR3 residues: CASSSGTGVANTIYF. CDR3 bases: TGTGCCAGCAGCTCCGGGACAGGGGTGGCAAACACCATATATTTT.

In regard to this clonotype: The junction departs from germline at one end; a sequencing error may be responsible. The genes are TRBV20-1 and TRBJ2-1; 9 positions agree with TRBD2. The germline V gene has CDR1 DFQATT and CDR2 SNEGSKA (reference sequence). CDR3 length: 12 residues. In DNA form, the CDR3 reads TGCAGTGCTAGAGAGGTCTCTAGCGGGAAGGTCTTC. Translated, it gives CSAREVSSGKVF.

Only a few counts were recorded for this clonotype. J is TRBJ2-3 and V is TRBV12-3 or TRBV12-4, with a possible D match to TRBD1 (6 bases). This CDR3 is 14 amino acids long. The ends were cut back, 8 bases at V and 3 bases at J, with 15 bases in the middle. The CDR3 DNA reads as TGTGCCAGCGCCCGTGAAGGGGGAACAGATACGCAGTATTTT. Encoded protein: CASAREGGTDTQYF.

The chain combines TRBV9 with TRBJ1-4; possibly TRBD1 for D (5 bases). Trimming left V 5 bases short and J 4 bases short, with 18 bases between. Germline V gene data show CDR1 as SGDLS and CDR2 as YYNGEE. The CDR3 consists of 16 residues. The CDR3 nucleotides are TGTGCCAGCAGTGAAGGGGCCAGACCGTTTAATGAAAAACTGTTTTTT. Translation gives CASSEGARPFNEKLFF.

The CDR3 bases are TGTGCCAGCAGCCCACGGGCTAGCGGGAGTATTTACAATGAGCAGTTCTTC. Amino acid sequence: CASSPRASGSIYNEQFF. This sequence joins TRBV3-1 and TRBJ2-1; 10 bases fit TRBD2. Germline CDR1 is LGHDT and CDR2 is YNNKEL (reference sequence). The CDR3 sequence is 17 residues long. J lost 4 bases, V lost 4 bases, and 10 bases had no gene match.

The rearrangement uses TRBV9 and TRBJ2-7; 9 positions agree with TRBD1. Germline-derived CDR1 and CDR2 are SGDLS and YYNGEE. The CDR3 length is 15 residues. Trimming cost V 4 bases and J 3 bases; bases outside gene matches: 8. The CDR3, as DNA: TGTGCCAGCAGCTACGGTCGGGACAGGGTCTACGAGCAGTACTTC. Protein: CASSYGRDRVYEQYF.

This clonotype came up a few times. The genes are TRBV6-2 or TRBV6-3 and TRBJ2-7; 8 bases line up with TRBD1. With 6 bases clipped from V and 6 bases from J, the junction kept 10 bases outside the gene matches. Looked up from germline, CDR1 is MNHEY and CDR2 is SVGEGT. The CDR3 consists of 14 residues. The CDR3, as DNA: TGTGCCAGCAGCAACCACCCAGGGGGCAGCGAGCAGTACGTC. The encoded protein is CASSNHPGGSEQYV.

The chain couples TRBV5-1 to TRBJ2-5, with 7 bases identical to TRBD1. This CDR3 has 14 amino acids. The germline V gene has CDR1 SGHRS and CDR2 YFSETQ. J was trimmed by 0 bases and V by 3 bases; bases with no gene match: 2. The CDR3 protein is CASSWQGDQETQYF. For the CDR3, the DNA is TGCGCCAGCAGCTGGCAGGGGGACCAAGAGACCCAGTACTTC.

The J gene is TRBJ1-2, the V gene TRBV29-1; tentatively, D is TRBD1 (5 bases). The CDR3 spans 11 residues. Germline CDR1 and CDR2: SQVTM and ANQGSEA. V was cut by 6 bases and J by 4 bases, with 9 bases left in between. The CDR3 loop is CSVQGIYGYTF. In nucleotides, the CDR3 is TGCAGCGTCCAGGGTATCTATGGCTACACCTTC.

The V and J genes are TRBV29-1 and TRBJ2-5; D is undetermined. Germline V lookup: CDR1 SQVTM, CDR2 ANQGSEA. The V end was cut by 0 bases, the J end by 2 bases, with 10 bases between. This CDR3 contains 14 residues. Written as DNA, the CDR3 is TGCAGCGTTGAAGACTTTACAGCTCAAGAGACCCAGTACTTC. As protein: CSVEDFTAQETQYF.

The gene calls are TRBV6-2 or TRBV6-3 and TRBJ2-1; D assignment may be TRBD1 or TRBD2 (5 bases each). The CDR3 spans 14 residues. Trimming left V 2 bases short and J 5 bases short, with 10 bases between. Germline V gene data show CDR1 as MNHEY and CDR2 as SVGEGT. The CDR3, as DNA: TGTGCCAGCAGTTACGTCGGGACCGACAATGAGCAGTTCTTC. Amino acid sequence: CASSYVGTDNEQFF.

The CDR3 region is CASSEGGTGWQYV. DNA for the CDR3: TGTGCCAGCAGTGAAGGGGGAACAGGGTGGCAGTACGTC. The chain has TRBV6-1 and TRBJ2-7, with TRBD1 as a possible D gene (6 bases). There are 13 residues in the CDR3. Deletions cut 1 base from V and 9 bases from J, with 13 bases between. From germline, CDR1 is MNHNS and CDR2 SASEGT.

The V call is TRBV11-2, the J call TRBJ2-1, with D possibly matching TRBD2 (5 bases). Trimming pared 5 bases from V and 2 bases from J, leaving 13 bases between. CDR1 SGHAT and CDR2 FQNNGV come from the germline V gene. This CDR3 contains 15 residues. CDR3 sequence (DNA): TGTGCCAGCAGCAACTCAGCGGATACCTACAATGAGCAGTTCTTC. It encodes CASSNSADTYNEQFF.

This clonotype was counted between two and nine times. V is TRBV12-3 or TRBV12-4 and J is TRBJ1-5, with D uncertain. The CDR3 is made up of 15 amino acids. Trimming took 1 base from V and 3 from J, leaving 10 bases between them. This CDR3 is CASSLGNSDNQPQHF. The CDR3 DNA reads as TGTGCCAGCAGTTTAGGGAACAGTGACAATCAGCCCCAGCATTTT.

This clonotype was seen a few times. The chain couples TRBV5-1 to TRBJ1-1; tentative D call: TRBD1 (6 bases). Germline assignment: CDR1 SGHRS and CDR2 YFSETQ. This CDR3 region has 14 residues. Trimming removed 4 bases at V and 6 bases at J, with 16 bases between. The CDR3 loop reads CASSPGRGAAEAFF. The CDR3 bases are TGCGCCAGCAGCCCCGGACGGGGGGCCGCTGAAGCTTTCTTT.

The V and J genes are TRBV7-2 and TRBJ1-3; D call uncertain. Germline V gene lookup returns CDR1 SGHTA and CDR2 FQGNSA. The CDR3 length is 14 residues. V dropped 8 bases and J dropped 0 bases, with 11 bases sitting between them. CDR3 DNA sequence: TGTGCCAGCGGCCGAGAATCCTCTGGAAACACCATATATTTT. This sequence encodes CASGRESSGNTIYF.

The chain carries TRBV7-9 and TRBJ1-2; 8 positions match TRBD1. The CDR3 runs 12 residues. Trimming removed 5 bases from V and 8 bases from J; junction bases left unmatched: 4. The V gene's germline CDR1 is SEHNR and CDR2 FQNEAQ (reference sequence). The CDR3 coding sequence is TGTGCCAGCAGCAAGGACAGGGACGGCTACACCTTC. Translated: CASSKDRDGYTF.

This clonotype was observed a handful of times. The chain couples TRBV5-1 to TRBJ2-2, with a weak D call TRBD1 (5 bases). Looked up from germline, CDR1 is SGHRS and CDR2 is YFSETQ. The V gene lost 0 bases and the J gene lost 4 bases, with 10 bases spanning the gap. The CDR3 is made up of 15 amino acids. CDR3 region: CASSLASGITGELFF. The CDR3 bases are TGCGCCAGCAGCTTGGCGTCAGGGATCACCGGGGAGCTGTTTTTT.